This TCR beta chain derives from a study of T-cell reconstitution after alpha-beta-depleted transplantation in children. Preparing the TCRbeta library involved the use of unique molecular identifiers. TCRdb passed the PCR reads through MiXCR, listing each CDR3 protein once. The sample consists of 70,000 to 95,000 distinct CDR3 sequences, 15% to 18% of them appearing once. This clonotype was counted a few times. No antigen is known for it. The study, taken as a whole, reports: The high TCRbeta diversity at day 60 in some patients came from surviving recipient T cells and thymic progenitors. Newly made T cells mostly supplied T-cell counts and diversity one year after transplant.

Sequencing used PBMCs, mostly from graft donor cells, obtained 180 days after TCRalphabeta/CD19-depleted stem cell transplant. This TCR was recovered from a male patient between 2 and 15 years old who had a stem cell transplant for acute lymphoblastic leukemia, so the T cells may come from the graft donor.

The CDR3 spells CSAPALGTGNQPQHF. DNA of the CDR3: TGCAGTGCGCCCGCTTTGGGGACCGGCAATCAGCCCCAGCATTTT. The chain employs TRBV20-1 and TRBJ1-5; D might be TRBD1 (5 bases). CDR3 length: 15 amino acids. Germline CDR1 reads DFQATT; CDR2 reads SNEGSKA (reference sequence). V lost 6 bases, J lost 2 bases, and 17 bases lay in between.